What follows are 30 T cell receptor beta chains derived from one specimen sequenced in a study of beta chain features in type 1 diabetes. General study findings and limits: Shortening of TCRB CDR3s, moderate but significant, appeared in all four CD4+ subsets of Type 1 diabetes patients.

The antigens for these receptors are not known. All of the isolated RNA was reverse transcribed, so expressed TCRB transcripts were sequenced. This table comes from immunoSEQ multiplex PCR, and its TCRdb copy is limited to in-frame clones, with some not included. The data contain roughly 400,000 clones, around a tenth of them singletons. The sample was central memory CD4+ T cells from blood. The receptors were gathered from a man under 40 with type 1 diabetes.

Remarks on this clone: The identical CDR3 is also encoded by other nucleotide sequences in the sample. The chain combines TRBV28 with TRBJ1-5; possibly TRBD1 for D (6 bases). The germline CDR1 and CDR2 sequences are MDHEN and SYDVKM. This CDR3 spans 14 amino acids. V shed 5 bases and J shed 6 bases, with 14 bases lying between them. The CDR3 sequence is CASSLGGGSQPQHF. CDR3 DNA: TGTGCCAGCAGTCTAGGGGGAGGGTCTCAGCCCCAGCATTTT.

This clone has a handful of counts. V is TRBV29-1 and J is TRBJ2-7; D is possibly TRBD1 (5 bases). Trimming pared 4 bases from V and 4 bases from J, leaving 11 bases between. The CDR3 contains 12 residues. The germline V gene has CDR1 SQVTM and CDR2 ANQGSEA. Here the CDR3 DNA reads TGCAGCGTTGGCAGGGTGGAGTACGAGCAGTACTTC. As protein: CSVGRVEYEQYF.

The chain links TRBV20-1 to TRBJ2-5; unclear D gene. Germline values: CDR1 DFQATT, CDR2 SNEGSKA (reference sequence). The V gene lost 7 bases and the J gene lost 2 bases, with 8 bases spanning the gap. The CDR3 length is 11 residues. This CDR3 is CSGRQQETQYF. As DNA, the CDR3 is TGCAGTGGCCGGCAGCAAGAGACCCAGTACTTC.

The sample holds many counts of this clone. The rearrangement links TRBV28 to TRBJ1-1; D might be TRBD1 (5 bases). Trimming took 7 bases from V and 11 from J, leaving 23 bases between them. CDR1 and CDR2 (germline): MDHEN, SYDVKM. There are 14 residues in the CDR3. CDR3: CASNSRGLAAVAFF. The CDR3 DNA reads TGTGCCAGCAACTCAAGGGGATTAGCGGCTGTGGCTTTCTTT.

The rearrangement joins TRBV7-6 to TRBJ2-2; perhaps D is TRBD1 or TRBD2 (5 bases each). CDR3 length: 16 amino acids. Germline-derived CDR1 and CDR2 are SGHVS and FNYEAQ. V lost 5 bases and J 3 bases, leaving 16 bases between the germline ends. As DNA, the CDR3 is TGTGCCAGCAGCAACAGGCATAGCGTAGACACCGGGGAGCTGTTTTTT. Translation: CASSNRHSVDTGELFF.

This clone came up a few times. The chain carries TRBV27 and TRBJ1-5; D gene uncertain. The CDR3 totals 14 residues. V was shortened by 6 bases and J by 6 bases, with 15 bases between the two germline ends. CDR1 and CDR2 (germline): MNHEY, SMNVEV (reference sequence). The CDR3 here is CASSREWTGQPQHF. The CDR3 DNA sequence: TGTGCCAGCAGCAGAGAGTGGACTGGTCAGCCCCAGCATTTT.

The sample holds a few counts of this clone. Other DNA sequences in this specimen translate into the identical CDR3. This rearrangement joins TRBV7-3 to TRBJ2-5; no firm D call. Per germline, CDR1 SGHTA and CDR2 FQGTGA. V lost 5 bases, J lost 5 bases, and 6 bases lay in between. The CDR3 is 11 residues long. CDR3 sequence reads: CASSRQETQYF. As DNA, the CDR3 is TGTGCCAGCAGCAGGCAGGAGACCCAGTACTTC.

This clone was counted only a few times. The V call is TRBV7-9, the J call TRBJ2-5, with 8 bases aligning to TRBD2. The CDR3 is 13 amino acids. Germline values: CDR1 SEHNR, CDR2 FQNEAQ (reference sequence). With 7 bases clipped from V and 4 bases from J, the junction kept 5 bases outside the gene matches. The CDR3 region is CASIRGGGETQYF. In DNA, the CDR3 is TGTGCCAGCATCCGGGGGGGAGGAGAGACCCAGTACTTC.

This clone came up a few times. The V and J genes are TRBV5-6 and TRBJ1-4; 7 positions match TRBD1. This CDR3 is 15 amino acids long. CDR1 is SGHDT, CDR2 YYEEEE, per germline. Trimming cost V 4 bases and J 4 bases; bases outside gene matches: 7. The chain's CDR3 is CASSPGQTYNEKLFF. The CDR3 DNA follows: TGTGCCAGCAGCCCGGGACAGACATATAATGAAAAACTGTTTTTT.

This sequence joins TRBV7-6 and TRBJ1-1, with D maybe TRBD1 (6 bases). V was clipped by 5 bases and J by 1 base, with 11 bases between them. Germline loops: CDR1 SGHVS, CDR2 FNYEAQ. The CDR3 is 14 residues long. CDR3 residues: CASSLLTGNTEAFF. DNA of the CDR3: TGTGCCAGCAGCCTCTTGACAGGGAACACTGAAGCTTTCTTT.

A few counts support this clone. This sequence joins TRBV11-2 and TRBJ2-7; TRBD1 is a possible D gene (6 bases). Germline V gene data show CDR1 as SGHAT and CDR2 as FQNNGV. Trimming removed 5 bases at V and 3 bases at J, with 11 bases between. The CDR3 consists of 13 residues. The CDR3 sequence: CASSLDRFYEQYF. The CDR3 region has the DNA TGTGCCAGCAGCCTCGACAGGTTCTACGAGCAGTACTTC.

This chain connects TRBV7-9 to TRBJ1-4; TRBD1 might be the D (5 bases). V was pared by 5 bases and J by 6 bases, with 13 bases between. This CDR3 contains 14 residues. The germline gives CDR1 SEHNR, CDR2 FQNEAQ (reference sequence). DNA for the CDR3: TGTGCCAGCAGCCCGCAGGGTAACGATGAAAAACTGTTTTTT. It translates to CASSPQGNDEKLFF. Full variable domain (outside the CDR3, taken from reference TRBV7-9 and TRBJ1-4): DTGVSQNPRHKITKRGQNVTFRCDPISEHNRLYWYRQTLGQGPEFLTYFQNEAQLEKSRLLSDRFSAERPKGSFSTLEIQRTEQGDSAMYLCASSPQGNDEKLFFGSGTQLSVL.

In this sample, this clone turned up a few times. The chain couples TRBV7-8 to TRBJ2-6; D is unclear. The CDR3 loop spans 15 amino acids. From germline, CDR1 is SGHVS and CDR2 FQNEAQ. The V gene lost 5 bases and the J gene lost 0 bases, with 8 bases spanning the gap. CDR3 coding DNA: TGTGCCAGCAGCCCTGGGGACTCTGGGGCCAACGTCCTGACTTTC. This gives the protein CASSPGDSGANVLTF.

This clone came up many times. The gene calls are TRBV28 and TRBJ2-1; 14 bases map to TRBD2. This CDR3 spans 15 amino acids. The germline gives CDR1 MDHEN, CDR2 SYDVKM. V lost 7 bases to trimming and J lost 4 bases; unmatched junction nucleotides: 3. The CDR3 here is CASTGLAGGYNEQFF. The CDR3 coding sequence is TGTGCCAGCACAGGACTAGCGGGAGGTTACAATGAGCAGTTCTTC.

The J gene is TRBJ1-1, the V gene TRBV6-5; D might be TRBD1 (6 bases). V lost 2 bases and J 4 bases, leaving 8 bases between the germline ends. The germline CDR1 and CDR2 sequences are MNHEY and SVGAGI. The CDR3 has 13 residues. For the CDR3, the DNA is TGTGCCAGCAGTTACCAGGGGTCCACTGAAGCTTTCTTT. It yields the protein CASSYQGSTEAFF.

J is TRBJ2-7 and V is TRBV6-1; no clear D. The CDR3 is 14 residues long. Germline-derived CDR1 and CDR2 are MNHNS and SASEGT. The V end lost 7 bases, the J end lost 0 bases, and 13 bases lay between the germline ends. The CDR3 DNA sequence: TGTGCCAGCATTGTCCTGGGCGTCTCCTACGAGCAGTACTTC. It is translated as CASIVLGVSYEQYF.

This chain links TRBV30 with TRBJ1-1, with D perhaps matching TRBD1 (5 bases). Germline CDR1 and CDR2: GTSNPN and SVGIG (reference sequence). The CDR3 length is 13 residues. V lost 4 bases to trimming and J lost 4 bases, with 13 bases between them. CDR3 region: CAWKRDVVTEAFF. The DNA for the CDR3 is TGTGCCTGGAAACGGGACGTTGTCACTGAAGCTTTCTTT.

This clone was picked up a small number of times. This sequence joins TRBV18 and TRBJ2-2, with 12 bases identical to TRBD1. This CDR3 comprises 19 residues. Germline V gene sequence: CDR1 KGHSH, CDR2 LQKENI. V trimming: 4 bases; J trimming: 2 bases; junction bases outside the gene matches: 11. This chain's CDR3 is CASSLTGTGGRANTGELFF. Here the CDR3 DNA reads TGTGCCAGCTCACTGACCGGGACAGGGGGCCGGGCTAACACCGGGGAGCTGTTTTTT.

This clone came up many times. V and J are TRBV7-2 and TRBJ2-7, with D perhaps being TRBD1 or TRBD2 (5 bases each). Trimming left V 3 bases short and J 6 bases short, with 12 bases between. This CDR3 has 13 amino acids. Germline V CDR1 and CDR2: SGHTA, FQGNSA. The CDR3 sequence: CASSFSEGTEQYF. CDR3 DNA sequence: TGTGCCAGCAGCTTCAGCGAAGGGACCGAGCAGTACTTC.

The chain links TRBV7-9 to TRBJ2-4, with 7 nucleotides matching TRBD1. The CDR3 covers 16 residues. The V and J ends lost 1 base and 0 bases, in that order; junction bases with no gene match: 3. Germline V gene sequence: CDR1 SEHNR, CDR2 FQNEAQ (reference sequence). The CDR3 sequence: CASSLGTGLAKNIQYF. Here the CDR3 DNA reads TGTGCCAGCAGCTTAGGGACAGGCCTAGCCAAAAACATTCAGTACTTC.

This chain uses TRBV6-1 with TRBJ2-7, with D possibly matching TRBD1 (5 bases). The CDR3 sequence is 16 residues long. CDR1 is MNHNS and CDR2 is SASEGT in the germline V gene. Between the trimmed V and J ends, which lost 4 bases and 3 bases, there was a span of 19 bases. The CDR3 sequence: CASSGGVGHSGYEQYF. CDR3 bases: TGTGCCAGCAGTGGGGGCGTAGGTCACAGTGGCTACGAGCAGTACTTC.

This clone was counted between two and nine times. This sequence joins TRBV5-4 and TRBJ2-7; no firm D call. Trimming took 3 bases from V and 7 from J, leaving 5 bases between them. Germline CDR1 reads SGHNT; CDR2 reads YYREEE (reference sequence). This CDR3 spans 10 amino acids. The CDR3 DNA reads TGTGCCAGCAGCTATCTAGAGCAGTACTTC. This translates into CASSYLEQYF.

The chain links TRBV19 to TRBJ1-1, with D possibly TRBD1 on 5 matching bases. The CDR3 is 14 amino acids. Germline-derived CDR1 and CDR2 are LNHDA and SQIVND (reference sequence). V dropped 7 bases and J dropped 1 base, with 13 bases sitting between them. CDR3 sequence: CASKWGTANTEAFF. DNA of the CDR3: TGTGCCAGTAAGTGGGGGACGGCGAACACTGAAGCTTTCTTT.

The chain joins TRBV7-2 to TRBJ1-5; tentatively, D is TRBD1 (6 bases). There are 19 residues in the CDR3. Trimming pared 4 bases from V and 4 bases from J, leaving 26 bases between. The germline V gene has CDR1 SGHTA and CDR2 FQGNSA. DNA of the CDR3: TGTGCCAGCAGCTCTGCCCCCGACAGGACCGCGGGAGGGAATCAGCCCCAGCATTTT. The encoded protein is CASSSAPDRTAGGNQPQHF.

This clone has a handful of counts. The gene calls are TRBV7-2 and TRBJ1-3; no reliable D call. The V end lost 0 bases, the J end lost 4 bases, and 13 bases lay between the germline ends. The germline gives CDR1 SGHTA, CDR2 FQGNSA. The CDR3 consists of 16 residues. The DNA for the CDR3 is TGTGCCAGCAGCTTAGCCCCAGGTCGGATCGGAAACACCATATATTTT. Translated: CASSLAPGRIGNTIYF.

The V gene is TRBV29-1, the J gene TRBJ2-3; D gene ambiguous. The CDR3 is 13 residues long. The V gene lost 3 bases and the J gene lost 0 bases, with 7 bases spanning the gap. Germline assignment: CDR1 SQVTM and CDR2 ANQGSEA. CDR3 DNA: TGCAGCGTTGAGGGCGCTAGCACAGATACGCAGTATTTT. Translating gives CSVEGASTDTQYF.

For this clone: A read error may produce the germline difference seen at one junction end. The chain is built from TRBV7-7 and TRBJ2-5; tentative D call: TRBD1 (5 bases). The length of the CDR3 is 14 residues. Germline-derived CDR1 and CDR2 are SSHAT and FNYEAQ (reference sequence). This chain's CDR3 is CASSLGASQETQYF. The CDR3 region has the DNA TGTGCTAGCAGCTTAGGGGCCAGCCAAGAGACCCAGTACTTC.

The chain combines TRBV6-1 with TRBJ2-1; 8 positions match TRBD2. This CDR3 is built from 15 residues. Germline CDR1 is MNHNS and CDR2 is SASEGT. With V trimmed by 1 base and J by 5 bases, 4 bases remained unmatched. CDR3 in amino acids: CASSEELAVNNEQFF. The CDR3 region has the DNA TGTGCCAGCAGTGAAGAACTAGCGGTAAACAATGAGCAGTTCTTC.

This chain links TRBV2 with TRBJ2-7, with 8 positions matching TRBD1. Germline values: CDR1 SNHLY, CDR2 FYNNEI. The ends lost 4 bases at V and 6 bases at J; junction bases unmatched: 5. The CDR3 sequence is 13 residues long. The CDR3 sequence: CASSGQGASEQYF. CDR3 DNA: TGTGCCAGCAGTGGGCAGGGGGCTAGCGAGCAGTACTTC.

This clone was observed a few times. The genes are TRBV19 and TRBJ1-1; D is unclear. V lost 5 bases and J 3 bases, leaving 10 bases between the germline ends. This CDR3 is built from 13 residues. Germline-derived CDR1 and CDR2 are LNHDA and SQIVND (reference sequence). CDR3 nucleotides: TGTGCCAGTAGTTTCCGACGGGACACTGAAGCTTTCTTT. It encodes CASSFRRDTEAFF.